This T cell receptor beta chain was identified during a study of T-cell reconstitution after alpha-beta-depleted transplantation in children. V trimming: 6 bases; J trimming: 1 base; junction bases outside the gene matches: 17. This CDR3 has 19 residues. Germline values: CDR1 SGHNT, CDR2 YYREEE (reference sequence). Unique molecular identifiers were incorporated into the prepared TCRbeta library. TCRdb recomputed calls from the PCR reads with MiXCR, one row per CDR3 protein. Among hundreds of thousands of distinct CDR3 sequences listed, roughly 8% were seen once. Findings of the study overall: Alpha-beta T cells present about two months after transplant were reported to originate from several hundred expanded graft clones. The study traced high day-60 TCRbeta diversity in some patients to surviving recipient T cells and thymic progenitors. At one year after transplant, newly produced T cells mostly accounted for T-cell counts and diversity.

This clonotype was found a few times. Its antigen is not identified. V and J are TRBV5-4 and TRBJ2-3; 10 nucleotides align to TRBD1. This material consisted of PBMCs, mostly from graft donor cells, taken 180 days after TCRalphabeta/CD19-depleted stem cell transplant. This sequence originates from a male patient aged 10-17 years who had a stem cell transplant for acute lymphoblastic leukemia, so the T cells may come from the graft donor. The DNA of the CDR3 is TGTGCCAGCACCTCACGCCCGGACAGGGGGTCGGCAGGCACAGATACGCAGTATTTT. This translates into CASTSRPDRGSAGTDTQYF.